One T cell receptor (beta chain) is described in this entry. Its antigen is not known. The PCR made use of 60 Vbeta and 13 Jbeta primers. Only in-frame clones appear in the TCRdb table, and some are missing; sequencing was by immunoSEQ multiplex PCR. This sample has about 120,000 clones, with 81% found just once. This specimen belongs to a study of cytomegalovirus exposure and HLA in healthy donors. Notes on the study in general: What was likely a sequencing artifact was a cluster of highly shared sequence variants. Most TCR sequences were uncommon, yet certain public TCRs appeared in many donors.

The V gene end was trimmed by 10 bases and the J gene end by 5 bases; junction bases not matched to a gene: 11. The CDR3 loop spans 15 amino acids. CDR1 is MNHEY, CDR2 SVGAGI, per germline. This TCR came from a woman in her thirties or forties in good health and CMV-seronegative. The sequenced material came from PBMCs. The J gene is TRBJ2-3, the V gene TRBV6-5; 11 nucleotides align to TRBD2. The DNA of the CDR3 is TGTGCCACAACCTCTACTAGCGGGGGCATAGATACGCAGTATTTT. This sequence encodes CATTSTSGGIDTQYF.